The next 20 T cell receptor beta chains were all read from a single sample in a study of graft-versus-host responses after intestinal transplantation. The assay was immunoSEQ multiplex PCR, and TCRdb's table has in-frame clones only and misses some. The table shows more than 50,000 clones, with roughly 89% occurring only once. This specimen consisted of PBMCs, obtained around 95 weeks after intestinal transplant. The receptors derive from a human patient who received an intestinal transplant, so some T cells may come from the graft donor.

The chain recombines TRBV7-8 with TRBJ1-1; D remains ambiguous. V shed 5 bases and J shed 0 bases, with 16 bases lying between them. CDR1 and CDR2 (germline): SGHVS, FQNEAQ. This CDR3 has 16 amino acids. This chain's CDR3 is CASSPPGPDLNTEAFF. CDR3 in DNA: TGTGCCAGCAGCCCCCCAGGACCGGATTTGAACACTGAAGCTTTCTTT.

As DNA, the CDR3 is TGCGCCAGCGCAACTAGGACAGGGGGCGAGCAGTACTTC. This codes for CASATRTGGEQYF. The rearrangement uses TRBV10-1 and TRBJ2-7, with 10 bases that match TRBD1. In germline, CDR1 is WNHNN, CDR2 SYGVQD (reference sequence). This CDR3 comprises 13 residues. Trimming removed 8 bases from V and 6 bases from J; junction bases left unmatched: 7.

The genes are TRBV6-5 and TRBJ2-1; no reliable D call. The CDR3 spans 12 residues. The ends were cut back, 7 bases at V and 10 bases at J, with 14 bases in the middle. Germline CDR1 reads MNHEY; CDR2 reads SVGAGI. The CDR3 nucleotides are TGTGCCAGCAACCCCTACGGTGGGGAGCAGTTCTTC. Translated: CASNPYGGEQFF.

J is TRBJ1-5 and V is TRBV7-2; no reliable D call. V was clipped by 1 base and J by 4 bases, with 11 bases between them. This CDR3 region has 15 residues. Germline V gene data show CDR1 as SGHTA and CDR2 as FQGNSA. CDR3 in DNA: TGTGCCAGCAGCTTAGACAACAAACTAAATCAGCCCCAGCATTTT. This translates into CASSLDNKLNQPQHF.

The rearrangement joins TRBV11-2 to TRBJ2-5, with a weak D call TRBD1 (6 bases). Germline V lookup: CDR1 SGHAT, CDR2 FQNNGV. The CDR3 totals 14 residues. Trimming pared 5 bases from V and 4 bases from J, leaving 14 bases between. This chain's CDR3 is CASSPGSGVETQYF. The CDR3 coding sequence is TGTGCCAGCAGCCCTGGATCAGGGGTAGAGACCCAGTACTTC.

The genes are TRBV7-9 and TRBJ2-7; unclear D gene. The CDR3 extends over 13 amino acids. Trimming stripped 6 bases from V and 2 bases from J, with 11 bases between. From germline, CDR1 is SEHNR and CDR2 FQNEAQ (reference sequence). The CDR3 reads CASSFDAAYEQYF. CDR3 bases: TGTGCCAGCAGTTTCGATGCGGCCTACGAGCAGTACTTC.

The chain links TRBV4-2 to TRBJ2-3; D gene ambiguous. The V and J ends lost 1 base and 0 bases respectively, with 5 bases between them. The CDR3 length is 14 residues. Germline lookup yields CDR1 LGHNA and CDR2 YNFKEQ. The CDR3 bases are TGTGCCAGCAGCCAAGGCGGAAGCACAGATACGCAGTATTTT. This gives the protein CASSQGGSTDTQYF.

This clone appeared once. V is TRBV25-1 and J is TRBJ2-7, with 8 bases lining up with TRBD2. This CDR3 spans 15 amino acids. V lost 6 bases to trimming and J lost 6 bases; unmatched junction nucleotides: 13. The germline CDR1 and CDR2 sequences are MGHDK and SYGVNS. As DNA, the CDR3 is TGTGCCAGCAGCTCCGGGGGTAGCGGGGCATTCGAGCAGTACTTC. This codes for CASSSGGSGAFEQYF.

V is TRBV18 and J is TRBJ2-5; D ambiguous. Germline V gives CDR1 KGHSH, CDR2 LQKENI. The V gene lost 3 bases and the J gene lost 5 bases, with 7 bases spanning the gap. The CDR3 is 12 residues long. The DNA for the CDR3 is TGTGCCAGCTCACCGGAAAAGGAGACCCAGTACTTC. Protein product: CASSPEKETQYF.

The chain uses TRBV4-1 and TRBJ2-5; perhaps TRBD2 as D (6 bases). Germline V gives CDR1 MGHRA, CDR2 YSYEKL. The ends were cut back, 0 bases at V and 6 bases at J, with 8 bases in the middle. The CDR3 has 13 residues. CDR3 residues: CASSQERGKTQYF. The CDR3 DNA sequence: TGCGCCAGCAGCCAAGAGCGGGGAAAGACCCAGTACTTC.

Here the CDR3 reads CASSHRGYGYTF. Written as DNA, the CDR3 is TGTGCCAGCAGCCACAGGGGGTATGGCTACACCTTC. The gene calls are TRBV11-2 and TRBJ1-2; 8 bases line up with TRBD1. V was clipped by 5 bases and J by 5 bases; unmatched bases: 1. Germline-derived CDR1 and CDR2 are SGHAT and FQNNGV. The CDR3 is 12 residues long.

This rearrangement joins TRBV11-3 to TRBJ1-2; no reliable D call. Germline V CDR1 and CDR2: SGHNT, YENEEA. This CDR3 region has 14 residues. Trimming left V 7 bases short and J 4 bases short, with 16 bases between. This chain's CDR3 is CASTVRGGSYGYTF. The CDR3 DNA reads TGTGCCAGCACAGTAAGAGGAGGGAGCTATGGCTACACCTTC.

V gene TRBV6-1 combines with J gene TRBJ2-2, with 9 nucleotides matching TRBD1. Germline CDR1 is MNHNS and CDR2 is SASEGT. V shed 0 bases, J shed 4 bases, and the junction held 0 bases outside the gene matches. This CDR3 spans 15 amino acids. In DNA, the CDR3 is TGTGCCAGCAGTGAAGCGACAGGGGGCACCGGGGAGCTGTTTTTT. It translates to CASSEATGGTGELFF.

This chain joins TRBV19 and TRBJ2-4; D gene uncertain. The CDR3 runs 17 residues. Between the trimmed V and J ends, which lost 3 bases and 0 bases, there was a span of 15 bases. CDR1 is LNHDA and CDR2 is SQIVND in the germline V gene (reference sequence). For the CDR3, the DNA is TGTGCCAGTAGTATTTCGAGAGGACGACTAGCCAAAAACATTCAGTACTTC. It is translated as CASSISRGRLAKNIQYF.

The V and J genes are TRBV6-1 and TRBJ1-4, with D perhaps matching TRBD1 (6 bases). The CDR3 spans 13 residues. Per germline, CDR1 MNHNS and CDR2 SASEGT. V was shortened by 10 bases and J by 8 bases, with 17 bases between the two germline ends. CDR3 amino acids: CATRGGGDEKLFF. CDR3 DNA: TGTGCCACCAGGGGCGGGGGTGACGAAAAACTGTTTTTT.

This clone was detected once. This sequence joins TRBV2 and TRBJ1-2; 8 bases fit TRBD1. With V trimmed by 7 bases and J by 6 bases, 4 bases remained unmatched. CDR3 length equals 12 residues. The germline V gene encodes CDR1 SNHLY and CDR2 FYNNEI. CDR3 sequence (DNA): TGTGCCAGCAAGACAGGGGAGCATGGCTACACCTTC. Its protein product is CASKTGEHGYTF. Combining the CDR3 with reference TRBV2 and TRBJ1-2 gives the whole variable domain EPEVTQTPSHQVTQMGQEVILRCVPISNHLYFYWYRQILGQKVEFLVSFYNNEISEKSEIFDDQFSVERPDGSNFTLKIRSTKLEDSAMYFCASKTGEHGYTFGSGTRLTVV.

In this sample, this clone turned up once. The chain carries TRBV5-8 and TRBJ2-3; 7 nucleotides align to TRBD2. With V trimmed by 4 bases and J by 10 bases, 18 bases remained unmatched. This CDR3 is built from 16 residues. CDR1 is SGHTS and CDR2 is YDEGEE in the germline V gene. CDR3 nucleotides: TGTGCCAGCAGCCTCGGTAGTAGCGGGCTCAGGGCCCCGCAGTATTTT. It translates to CASSLGSSGLRAPQYF.

This clone has a handful of counts. The genes are TRBV12-2 and TRBJ1-2. TRBV12-2 corresponds to a pseudogene. This CDR3 has 16 residues. CDR3 bases: TGTGCAAGTCGCCACGCCGAACGGTTTAACGGCTATGGCTACACCTTC. This translates into CASRHAERFNGYGYTF.

The CDR3 spells CASSTGTGDEKLFF. CDR3 bases: TGCGCCAGCAGCACCGGGACAGGGGACGAAAAACTGTTTTTT. The genes are TRBV5-1 and TRBJ1-4; 10 bases are shared with TRBD1. The CDR3 has 14 amino acids. V was pared by 4 bases and J by 8 bases, with 5 bases of the junction left unmatched. Germline loops: CDR1 SGHRS, CDR2 YFSETQ.

The CDR3 nucleotides read TGTGCCAGCAGTGACGACGCTAGCACAGATACGCAGTATTTT. This encodes CASSDDASTDTQYF. The chain recombines TRBV6-4 with TRBJ2-3; D remains ambiguous. From germline, CDR1 is MRHNA and CDR2 SNTAGT. The V end was cut by 2 bases, the J end by 0 bases, with 6 bases between. This CDR3 spans 14 amino acids.